The sequence of this T cell receptor (beta chain) was determined in a study of monozygotic twins with inflammatory bowel disease. Notes on the study in general: Heterogeneous immunosuppressive treatment regimens may have introduced variability into patient repertoires.

A remark on this clonotype: The antigen is undetermined.

This CDR3 contains 15 residues. Germline values: CDR1 SGHRS, CDR2 YFSETQ. TCRdb re-called the 5' RACE reads; every CDR3 protein appears as one record, without DNA. Found here are around 380,000 distinct CDR3 sequences; the top ten clones hold less than 2.5%. The chain has TRBV5-1 and TRBJ2-1; lacking DNA, the TRBD1 call made by TCRdb goes unchecked. The specimen sequenced was blood. This clonotype was sampled from a human donor with ulcerative colitis or Crohn's disease, or a healthy co-twin of an affected twin (not recorded which). CDR3 region: CASSSAGQGAIEQFF.